One sample yielded the 5 T cell receptor beta chains listed below, sequenced in a study of OX40 agonist ivuxolimab in advanced cancers. Only in-frame clones appear in the TCRdb table, and some are missing; sequencing was by immunoSEQ multiplex PCR. This sample carries some 110,000 clones, about 90% of them seen once, and the ten largest clones take about 0.81%. The specimen was CD4+ or CD8+ T cells sorted from blood, collected in a trial of the OX40 agonist ivuxolimab. Receptors were obtained from an adult with an advanced solid tumor such as melanoma, head and neck, liver or kidney cancer.

The chain couples TRBV6-5 to TRBJ2-3; 7 bases are a match to TRBD2. CDR1 MNHEY and CDR2 SVGAGI come from the germline V gene. The CDR3 loop spans 14 amino acids. J gave up 2 bases and V 5 bases, and 4 bases lay outside the gene matches. The CDR3 DNA reads as TGTGCCAGCAGTCAAGCGGGGTACACAGATACGCAGTATTTT. Translating it yields CASSQAGYTDTQYF.

In its sample, this clone was seen once. CDR3 coding DNA: TGTGCCAGCAGTTTCTCGACAGGGGGAGGCTACAATGAGCAGTTCTTC. Translated, it gives CASSFSTGGGYNEQFF. This chain links TRBV27 with TRBJ2-1; 9 bases align to TRBD1. The CDR3 covers 16 residues. Germline trimming cut 3 bases from V and 3 bases from J; bases unmatched to any gene: 6. Germline V gene data show CDR1 as MNHEY and CDR2 as SMNVEV (reference sequence).

The chain is built from TRBV4-1 and TRBJ2-7; 9 bases fit TRBD2. Germline trimming cut 4 bases from V and 3 bases from J; bases unmatched to any gene: 4. CDR1 and CDR2 (germline): MGHRA, YSYEKL. This CDR3 is built from 14 residues. CDR3 DNA sequence: TGCGCCAGCAGCCTGCGGGAGGGGGGCTACGAGCAGTACTTC. It codes for CASSLREGGYEQYF.

V gene TRBV28 combines with J gene TRBJ2-1; a possible D gene is TRBD2 (5 bases). Germline values: CDR1 MDHEN, CDR2 SYDVKM. Trimming removed 1 base at V and 7 bases at J, with 17 bases between. The CDR3 loop spans 16 amino acids. The CDR3 is CASSLSSPIRGNEQFF. The CDR3 nucleotides read TGTGCCAGCAGTTTATCTTCACCCATTCGAGGGAATGAGCAGTTCTTC.

The V and J genes are TRBV5-1 and TRBJ2-1; 9 bases agree with TRBD2. CDR3 length: 16 residues. Germline V lookup: CDR1 SGHRS, CDR2 YFSETQ. After removal of 4 bases from V and 2 bases from J, the junction contained 7 bases not matched to a gene. The CDR3 DNA reads TGCGCCAGCAGCCCACGACAGCGGGAGGCCTACAATGAGCAGTTCTTC. This codes for CASSPRQREAYNEQFF.